The rows below give T cell receptor beta chains drawn from one sample of a study of T cells expressing NK-cell markers. Reanalyzing the 5' RACE reads, TCRdb keeps one entry per CDR3 protein, without DNA. In all, the sample yields about 160,000 distinct CDR3 sequences. Sequencing used blood T cells: a sorted CD56 or NKG2C T cell subset, CD4+ or CD8+ T cells, or bulk PBMC T cells (not recorded which). The source of these receptors is a woman between 18 and 70 years old in good health. Each CDR3 is given with its conserved first and last residue. Each record gives: V gene, J gene, CDR3 protein.

v_call: TRBV28; j_call: TRBJ2-2; cdr3_aa: CASSLLGTSRNGGELFF
v_call: TRBV4-1; j_call: TRBJ1-2; cdr3_aa: CASSRREGLDYGYTF
v_call: TRBV30; j_call: TRBJ2-5; cdr3_aa: CAWSVGGGTQYF
v_call: TRBV7-8; j_call: TRBJ1-2; cdr3_aa: CASSPFTGSYGYTF
v_call: TRBV5-1; j_call: TRBJ2-7; cdr3_aa: CASSQSGGAAYEQYF
v_call: TRBV2; j_call: TRBJ1-1; cdr3_aa: CASSEAGAERSSEAFF
v_call: TRBV20-1; j_call: TRBJ2-1; cdr3_aa: CSASRGDYNEQFF
v_call: TRBV27; j_call: TRBJ2-7; cdr3_aa: CASSSIRDGYEQYF
v_call: TRBV11-2; j_call: TRBJ2-1; cdr3_aa: CASSSAGALYEQFF
v_call: TRBV20-1; j_call: TRBJ1-2; cdr3_aa: CSARDNRGYLGSYTF
v_call: TRBV11-2; j_call: TRBJ2-1; cdr3_aa: CASSQVRGLGNEQFF
v_call: TRBV7-6; j_call: TRBJ2-3; cdr3_aa: CATSRDRTDTQYF
v_call: TRBV10-3; j_call: TRBJ2-7; cdr3_aa: CASALAVNSYEQYF
v_call: TRBV7-2; j_call: TRBJ2-5; cdr3_aa: CASSPTKGQGALETQYF
v_call: TRBV7-2; j_call: TRBJ2-1; cdr3_aa: CASSLEGGSIGNEQFF
v_call: TRBV20-1; j_call: TRBJ2-5; cdr3_aa: CSARQEPGLAGQETQYF
v_call: TRBV28; j_call: TRBJ1-2; cdr3_aa: CASSTGQAVPRYTF
v_call: TRBV6-5; j_call: TRBJ2-5; cdr3_aa: CASSWGLADQETQYF
v_call: TRBV29-1; j_call: TRBJ1-1; cdr3_aa: CSVKGQGATEAFF
v_call: TRBV7-2; j_call: TRBJ1-6; cdr3_aa: CASSFNRATGSPLHF
v_call: TRBV20-1; j_call: TRBJ2-7; cdr3_aa: CSARGLAGGEQYF
v_call: TRBV3-1; j_call: TRBJ2-5; cdr3_aa: CASSQETLIEQETQYF
v_call: TRBV5-1; j_call: TRBJ1-2; cdr3_aa: CASSPGQGGYGYTF
v_call: TRBV5-1; j_call: TRBJ2-7; cdr3_aa: CASSLGGLAGRNLHEQYF
v_call: TRBV4-2; j_call: TRBJ1-4; cdr3_aa: CASSQGPTGGGGEKLFF
v_call: TRBV27; j_call: TRBJ2-1; cdr3_aa: CASSFWGGVSNEQFF
v_call: TRBV12-3/TRBV12-4; j_call: TRBJ1-2; cdr3_aa: CASSADRGNYGYTF
v_call: TRBV20-1; j_call: TRBJ2-3; cdr3_aa: CSASERGQGGSDTQYF
v_call: TRBV5-1; j_call: TRBJ2-7; cdr3_aa: CASSDDRGLYEQYF
v_call: TRBV20-1; j_call: TRBJ2-2; cdr3_aa: CSVPGLAGNTGELFF
v_call: TRBV9; j_call: TRBJ2-3; cdr3_aa: CASSSRQSRTDTQYF
v_call: TRBV28; j_call: TRBJ1-1; cdr3_aa: CASISTLKTEAFF
v_call: TRBV12-3/TRBV12-4; j_call: TRBJ1-1; cdr3_aa: CASSKETAVNTEAFF
v_call: TRBV11-2; j_call: TRBJ2-2; cdr3_aa: CASSPVRETNTGELFF
v_call: TRBV7-3; j_call: TRBJ2-3; cdr3_aa: CASSSRIAGPPDTQYF
v_call: TRBV18; j_call: TRBJ1-3; cdr3_aa: CASSHNTNSGNTIYF
v_call: TRBV5-1; j_call: TRBJ1-3; cdr3_aa: CASREWAASGNTIYF
v_call: TRBV6-1; j_call: TRBJ1-1; cdr3_aa: CASSPGTGFTEAFF
v_call: TRBV5-1; j_call: TRBJ2-7; cdr3_aa: CASSLAVGQSYEQYF
v_call: TRBV10-3; j_call: TRBJ1-5; cdr3_aa: CAISNSLNQPQHF